The source of this TCR beta chain is a study of yellow fever vaccine responses in identical twins. Overall study findings and caveats: Reportedly, the T cell response mounted by twins to vaccine seemed partly convergent, partly personalized.

The length of the CDR3 is 15 residues. The V gene end was trimmed by 8 bases and the J gene end by 4 bases; junction bases not matched to a gene: 9. Germline loops: CDR1 SGHVS, CDR2 FNYEAQ. TCRdb redid the calling of the RT-PCR reads with MiXCR, one entry per CDR3 protein. This table has approximately 15,000 distinct CDR3 sequences, about 81% appearing once. Details on this clonotype: Its cognate antigen is unknown.

Material: T cells from blood (PBMCs), unsorted or a sorted subset (not recorded which), obtained before or after yellow fever vaccination (not recorded which). The TCR originated in a woman between 18 and 29 years old who received the yellow fever vaccine. The rearrangement joins TRBV7-6 to TRBJ2-1; 9 bases agree with TRBD2. CDR3 amino acids: CASGLAGGEYNEQFF. For the CDR3, the DNA is TGTGCCAGCGGGTTGGCGGGAGGGGAATACAATGAGCAGTTCTTC.